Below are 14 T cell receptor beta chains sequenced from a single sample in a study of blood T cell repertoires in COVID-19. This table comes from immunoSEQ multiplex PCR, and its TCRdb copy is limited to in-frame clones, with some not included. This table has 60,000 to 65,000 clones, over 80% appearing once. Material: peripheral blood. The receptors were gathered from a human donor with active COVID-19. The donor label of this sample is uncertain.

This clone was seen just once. The CDR3 DNA follows: TGTGCCAGCAGCGAAACAGGGACCGGGACCGGGGAGCTGTTTTTT. Translation: CASSETGTGTGELFF. The chain is built from TRBV7-3 and TRBJ2-2, with D possibly TRBD1 on 6 matching bases. CDR1 SGHTA and CDR2 FQGTGA come from the germline V gene. Trimming removed 5 bases at V and 5 bases at J, with 15 bases between. The CDR3 runs 15 residues.

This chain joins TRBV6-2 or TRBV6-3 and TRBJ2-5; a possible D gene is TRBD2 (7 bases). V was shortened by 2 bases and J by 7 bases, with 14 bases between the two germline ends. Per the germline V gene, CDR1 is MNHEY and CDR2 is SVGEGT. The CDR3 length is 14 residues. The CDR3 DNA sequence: TGTGCCAGCAGTTACGTGGGGGGGGCCGGGACCCAGTACTTC. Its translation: CASSYVGGAGTQYF.

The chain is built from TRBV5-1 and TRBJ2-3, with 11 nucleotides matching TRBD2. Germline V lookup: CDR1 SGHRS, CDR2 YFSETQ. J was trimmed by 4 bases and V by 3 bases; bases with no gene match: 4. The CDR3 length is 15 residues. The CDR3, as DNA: TGCGCCAGCAGCTCGACTAGCGGGACTCCAGATACGCAGTATTTT. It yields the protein CASSSTSGTPDTQYF. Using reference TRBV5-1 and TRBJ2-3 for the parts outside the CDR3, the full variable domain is KAGVTQTPRYLIKTRGQQVTLSCSPISGHRSVSWYQQTPGQGLQFLFEYFSETQRNKGNFPGRFSGRQFSNSRSEMNVSTLELGDSALYLCASSSTSGTPDTQYFGPGTRLTVL.

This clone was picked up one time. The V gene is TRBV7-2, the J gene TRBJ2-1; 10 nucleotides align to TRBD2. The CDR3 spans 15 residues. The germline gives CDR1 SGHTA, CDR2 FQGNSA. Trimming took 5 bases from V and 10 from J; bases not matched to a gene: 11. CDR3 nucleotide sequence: TGTGCCAGCAGCCCAAGCGGGAGGGCCGCGGGGGAGCAGTTCTTC. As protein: CASSPSGRAAGEQFF.

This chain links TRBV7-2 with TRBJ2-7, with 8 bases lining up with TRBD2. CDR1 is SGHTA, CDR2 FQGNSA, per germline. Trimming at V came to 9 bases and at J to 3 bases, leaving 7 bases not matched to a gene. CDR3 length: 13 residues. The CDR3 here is CASGTSLSYEQYF. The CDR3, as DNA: TGTGCCAGTGGGACTAGTCTTAGCTACGAGCAGTACTTC.

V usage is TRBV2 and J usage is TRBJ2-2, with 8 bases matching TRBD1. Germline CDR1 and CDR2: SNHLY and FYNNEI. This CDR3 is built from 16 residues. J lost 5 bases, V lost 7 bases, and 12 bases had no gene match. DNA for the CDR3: TGTGCCAGCAATCCGGACAGGGACCCAGGGACCGGGGAGCTGTTTTTT. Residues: CASNPDRDPGTGELFF.

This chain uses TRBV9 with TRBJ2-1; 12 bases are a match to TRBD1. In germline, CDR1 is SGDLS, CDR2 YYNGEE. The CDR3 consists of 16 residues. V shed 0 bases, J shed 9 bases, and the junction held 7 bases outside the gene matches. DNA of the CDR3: TGTGCCAGCAGCGTAGGTTCGGGACAGGGGGCGAGTGAGCAGTTCTTC. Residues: CASSVGSGQGASEQFF. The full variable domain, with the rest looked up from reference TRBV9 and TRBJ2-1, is DSGVTQTPKHLITATGQRVTLRCSPRSGDLSVYWYQQSLDQGLQFLIQYYNGEERAKGNILERFSAQQFPDLHSELNLSSLELGDSALYFCASSVGSGQGASEQFFGPGTRLTVL.

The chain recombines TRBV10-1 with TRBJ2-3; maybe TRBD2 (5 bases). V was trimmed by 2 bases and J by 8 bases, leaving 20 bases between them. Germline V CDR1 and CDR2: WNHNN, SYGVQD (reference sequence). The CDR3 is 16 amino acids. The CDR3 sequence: CASSEKVNPSRVTQYF. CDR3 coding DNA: TGCGCCAGCAGTGAGAAGGTTAATCCTAGCAGAGTTACGCAGTATTTT.

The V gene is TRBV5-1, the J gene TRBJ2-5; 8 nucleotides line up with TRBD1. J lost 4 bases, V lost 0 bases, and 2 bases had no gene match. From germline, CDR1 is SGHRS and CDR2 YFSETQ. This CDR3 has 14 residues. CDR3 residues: CASSLAGQGETQYF. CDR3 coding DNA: TGCGCCAGCAGCTTGGCTGGACAGGGAGAGACCCAGTACTTC.

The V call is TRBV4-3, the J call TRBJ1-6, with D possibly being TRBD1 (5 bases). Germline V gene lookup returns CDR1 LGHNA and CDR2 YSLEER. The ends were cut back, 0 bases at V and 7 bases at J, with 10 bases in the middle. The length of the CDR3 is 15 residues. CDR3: CASSQDLKGNSPLHF. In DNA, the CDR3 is TGCGCCAGCAGCCAAGATCTAAAGGGGAATTCACCCCTCCACTTT.

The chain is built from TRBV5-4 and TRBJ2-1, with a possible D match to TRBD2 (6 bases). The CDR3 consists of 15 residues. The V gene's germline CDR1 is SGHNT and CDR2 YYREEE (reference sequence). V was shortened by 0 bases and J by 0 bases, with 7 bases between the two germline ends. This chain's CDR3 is CASSLDGSSYNEQFF. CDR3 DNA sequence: TGTGCCAGCAGCTTGGACGGGAGCTCCTACAATGAGCAGTTCTTC. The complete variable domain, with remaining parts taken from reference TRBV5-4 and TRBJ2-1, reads ETGVTQSPTHLIKTRGQQVTLRCSSQSGHNTVSWYQQALGQGPQFIFQYYREEENGRGNFPPRFSGLQFPNYSSELNVNALELDDSALYLCASSLDGSSYNEQFFGPGTRLTVL.

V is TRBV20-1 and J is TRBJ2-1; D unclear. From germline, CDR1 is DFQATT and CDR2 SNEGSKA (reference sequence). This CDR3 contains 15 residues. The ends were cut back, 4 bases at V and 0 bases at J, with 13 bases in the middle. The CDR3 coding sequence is TGCAGTGCTATTGAAGACTTTTCCTCCTACAATGAGCAGTTCTTC. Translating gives CSAIEDFSSYNEQFF.

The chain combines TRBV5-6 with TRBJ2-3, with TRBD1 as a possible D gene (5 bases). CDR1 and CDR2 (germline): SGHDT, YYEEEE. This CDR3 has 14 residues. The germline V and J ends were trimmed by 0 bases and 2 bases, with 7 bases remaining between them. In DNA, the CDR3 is TGTGCCAGCAGCTTGGAGGGGAACACAGATACGCAGTATTTT. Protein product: CASSLEGNTDTQYF.

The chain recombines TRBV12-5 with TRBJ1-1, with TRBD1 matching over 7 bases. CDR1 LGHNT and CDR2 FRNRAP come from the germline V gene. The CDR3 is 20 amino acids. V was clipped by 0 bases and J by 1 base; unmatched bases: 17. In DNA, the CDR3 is TGTGCTAGTGGTTTGGTTCCTACTTTCGACGGACAGGCTGGGAACACTGAAGCTTTCTTT. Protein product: CASGLVPTFDGQAGNTEAFF.